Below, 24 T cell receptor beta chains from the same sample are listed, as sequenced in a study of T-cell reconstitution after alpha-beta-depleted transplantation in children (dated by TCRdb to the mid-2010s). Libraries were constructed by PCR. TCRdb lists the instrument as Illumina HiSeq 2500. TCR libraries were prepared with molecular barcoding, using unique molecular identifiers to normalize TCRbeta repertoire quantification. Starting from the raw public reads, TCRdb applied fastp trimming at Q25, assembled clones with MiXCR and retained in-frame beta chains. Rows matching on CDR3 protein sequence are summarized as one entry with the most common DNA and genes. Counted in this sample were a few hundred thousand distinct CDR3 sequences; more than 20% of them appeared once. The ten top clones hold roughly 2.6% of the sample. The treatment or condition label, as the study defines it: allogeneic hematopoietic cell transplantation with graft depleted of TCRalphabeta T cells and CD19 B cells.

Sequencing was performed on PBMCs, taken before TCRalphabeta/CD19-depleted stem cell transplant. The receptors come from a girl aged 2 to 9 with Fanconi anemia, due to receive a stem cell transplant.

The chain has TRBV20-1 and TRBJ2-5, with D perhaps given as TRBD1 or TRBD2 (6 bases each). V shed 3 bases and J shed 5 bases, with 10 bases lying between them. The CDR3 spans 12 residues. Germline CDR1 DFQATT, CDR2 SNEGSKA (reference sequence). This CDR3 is CSARRGGETQYF. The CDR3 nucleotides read TGCAGTGCTAGGAGAGGGGGGGAGACCCAGTACTTC.

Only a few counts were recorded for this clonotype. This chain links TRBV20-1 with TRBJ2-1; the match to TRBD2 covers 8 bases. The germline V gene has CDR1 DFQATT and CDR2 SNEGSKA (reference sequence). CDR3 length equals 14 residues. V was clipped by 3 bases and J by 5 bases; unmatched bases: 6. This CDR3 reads CSASRSSGDNEQFF. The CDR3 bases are TGCAGTGCTAGCCGGAGTAGCGGGGACAATGAGCAGTTCTTC.

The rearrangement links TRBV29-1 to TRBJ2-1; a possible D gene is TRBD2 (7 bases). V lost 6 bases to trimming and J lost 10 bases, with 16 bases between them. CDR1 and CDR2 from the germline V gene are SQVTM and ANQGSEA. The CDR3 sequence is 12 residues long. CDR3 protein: CSVRPEGGEQFF. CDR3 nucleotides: TGCAGCGTCAGGCCCGAGGGGGGGGAGCAGTTCTTC.

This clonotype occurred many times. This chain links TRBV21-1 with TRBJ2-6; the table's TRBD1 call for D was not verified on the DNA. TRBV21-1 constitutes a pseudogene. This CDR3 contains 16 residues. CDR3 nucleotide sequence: TGTGCCAGCAGCAAAACAGGGCCATCTGGGGCCAACGTCCTGACTTTC. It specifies CASSKTGPSGANVLTF.

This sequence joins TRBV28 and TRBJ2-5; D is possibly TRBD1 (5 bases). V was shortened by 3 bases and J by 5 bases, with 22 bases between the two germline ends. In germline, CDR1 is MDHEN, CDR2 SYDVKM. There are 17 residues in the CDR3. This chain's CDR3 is CASSFDTGRSHRETQYF. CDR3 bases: TGTGCCAGCAGTTTCGATACAGGTCGTTCCCATCGGGAGACCCAGTACTTC.

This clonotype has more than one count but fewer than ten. CDR3 amino acids: CASSLALLAGGSYEQYF. CDR3 nucleotide sequence: TGTGCCAGCAGCTTAGCCCTACTAGCGGGGGGCTCCTACGAGCAGTACTTC. This sequence joins TRBV7-2 and TRBJ2-7; 12 bases map to TRBD2. Germline assignment: CDR1 SGHTA and CDR2 FQGNSA. Trimming took 0 bases from V and 0 from J; bases not matched to a gene: 3. The CDR3 spans 17 residues.

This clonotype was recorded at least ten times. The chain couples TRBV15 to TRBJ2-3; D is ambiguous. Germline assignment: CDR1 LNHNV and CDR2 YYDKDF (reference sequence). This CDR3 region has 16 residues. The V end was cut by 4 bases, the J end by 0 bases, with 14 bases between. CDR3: CATSNPWVASTDTQYF. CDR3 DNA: TGTGCCACCAGCAATCCATGGGTAGCTAGCACAGATACGCAGTATTTT. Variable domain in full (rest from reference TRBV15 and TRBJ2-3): DAMVIQNPRYQVTQFGKPVTLSCSQTLNHNVMYWYQQKSSQAPKLLFHYYDKDFNNEADTPDNFQSRRPNTSFCFLDIRSPGLGDTAMYLCATSNPWVASTDTQYFGPGTRLTVL.

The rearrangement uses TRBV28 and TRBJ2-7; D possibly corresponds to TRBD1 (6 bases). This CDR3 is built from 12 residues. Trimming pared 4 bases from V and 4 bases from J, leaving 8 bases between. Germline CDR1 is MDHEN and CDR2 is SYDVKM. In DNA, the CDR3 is TGTGCCAGCAGTTCAGGGGTTTACGAGCAGTACTTC. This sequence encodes CASSSGVYEQYF.

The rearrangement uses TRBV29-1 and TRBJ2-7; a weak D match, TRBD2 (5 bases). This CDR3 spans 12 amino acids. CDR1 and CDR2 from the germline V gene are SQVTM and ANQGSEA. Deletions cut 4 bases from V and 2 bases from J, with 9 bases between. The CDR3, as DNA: TGCAGCGTTGCCGGGATGCCCTACGAGCAGTACTTC. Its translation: CSVAGMPYEQYF.

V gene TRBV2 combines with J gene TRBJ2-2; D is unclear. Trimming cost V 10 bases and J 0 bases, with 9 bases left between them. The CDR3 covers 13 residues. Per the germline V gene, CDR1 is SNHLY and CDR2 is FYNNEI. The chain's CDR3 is CANRDTNTGELFF. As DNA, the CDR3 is TGTGCCAACCGAGACACGAACACCGGGGAGCTGTTTTTT.

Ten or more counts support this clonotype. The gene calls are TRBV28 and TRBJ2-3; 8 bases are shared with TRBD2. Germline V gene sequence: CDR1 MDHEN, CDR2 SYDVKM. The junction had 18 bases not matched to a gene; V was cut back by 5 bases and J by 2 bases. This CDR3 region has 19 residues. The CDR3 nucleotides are TGTGCCAGCAGTCCCCCCTTCCTGAGGACTAGCCAACCCACAGATACGCAGTATTTT. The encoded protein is CASSPPFLRTSQPTDTQYF.

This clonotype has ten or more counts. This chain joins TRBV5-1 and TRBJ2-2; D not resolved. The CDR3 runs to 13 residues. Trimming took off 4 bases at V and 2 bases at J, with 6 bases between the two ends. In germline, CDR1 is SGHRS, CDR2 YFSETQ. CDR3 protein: CASSQANTGELFF. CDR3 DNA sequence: TGCGCCAGCAGCCAGGCCAACACCGGGGAGCTGTTTTTT.

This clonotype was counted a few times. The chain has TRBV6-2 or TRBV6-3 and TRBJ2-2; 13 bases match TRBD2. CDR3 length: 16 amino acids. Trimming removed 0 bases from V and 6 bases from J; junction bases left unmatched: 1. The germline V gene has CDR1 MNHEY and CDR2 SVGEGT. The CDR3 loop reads CASSYSTSGRSGELFF. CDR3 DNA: TGTGCCAGCAGTTACTCGACTAGCGGGAGGTCCGGGGAGCTGTTTTTT.

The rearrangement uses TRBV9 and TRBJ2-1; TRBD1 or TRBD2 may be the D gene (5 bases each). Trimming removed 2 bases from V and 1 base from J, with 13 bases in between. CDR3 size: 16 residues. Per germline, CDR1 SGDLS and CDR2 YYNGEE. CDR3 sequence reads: CASSVKTGPSYNEQFF. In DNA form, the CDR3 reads TGTGCCAGCAGCGTGAAGACGGGACCGTCCTACAATGAGCAGTTCTTC.

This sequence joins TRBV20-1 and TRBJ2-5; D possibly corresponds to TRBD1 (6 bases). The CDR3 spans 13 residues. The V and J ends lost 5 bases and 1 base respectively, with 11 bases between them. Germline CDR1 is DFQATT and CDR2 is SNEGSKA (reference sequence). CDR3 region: CSAPRQVQETQYF. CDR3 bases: TGCAGTGCTCCCCGACAGGTCCAAGAGACCCAGTACTTC.

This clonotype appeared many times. CDR3 sequence: CAISTGGTDTQYF. The DNA for the CDR3 is TGTGCCATCTCGACGGGGGGAACAGATACGCAGTATTTT. This chain uses TRBV10-3 with TRBJ2-3; 7 bases line up with TRBD2. Trimming removed 8 bases from V and 3 bases from J; junction bases left unmatched: 5. The germline CDR1 and CDR2 sequences are ENHRY and SYGVKD. The CDR3 has 13 residues.

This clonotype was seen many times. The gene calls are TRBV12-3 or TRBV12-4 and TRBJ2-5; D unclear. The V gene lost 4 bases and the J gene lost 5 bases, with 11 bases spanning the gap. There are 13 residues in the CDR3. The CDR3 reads CASSSPGRETQYF. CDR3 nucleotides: TGTGCCAGCAGTTCCCCTGGTCGGGAGACCCAGTACTTC.

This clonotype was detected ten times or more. CDR3 protein: CSARIGNNQPQHF. In nucleotides, the CDR3 is TGCAGTGCTAGGATAGGTAACAATCAGCCCCAGCATTTT. J is TRBJ1-5 and V is TRBV20-1; D call uncertain. The CDR3 loop spans 13 amino acids. Trimming left V 3 bases short and J 3 bases short, with 9 bases between. Per germline, CDR1 DFQATT and CDR2 SNEGSKA (reference sequence).

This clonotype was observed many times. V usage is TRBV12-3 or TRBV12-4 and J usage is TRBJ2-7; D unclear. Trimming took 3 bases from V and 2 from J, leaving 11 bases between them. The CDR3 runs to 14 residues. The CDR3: CASSLGLGTYEQYF. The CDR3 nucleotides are TGTGCCAGCAGTTTGGGTCTAGGAACCTACGAGCAGTACTTC.

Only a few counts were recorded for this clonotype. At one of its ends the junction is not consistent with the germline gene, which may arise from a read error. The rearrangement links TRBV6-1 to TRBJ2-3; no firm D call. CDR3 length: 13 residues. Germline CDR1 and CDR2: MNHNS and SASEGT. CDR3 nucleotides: TGTGCCAGCAGTAAAGCTATGGAAAATACGCAGTATTTT. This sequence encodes CASSKAMENTQYF.

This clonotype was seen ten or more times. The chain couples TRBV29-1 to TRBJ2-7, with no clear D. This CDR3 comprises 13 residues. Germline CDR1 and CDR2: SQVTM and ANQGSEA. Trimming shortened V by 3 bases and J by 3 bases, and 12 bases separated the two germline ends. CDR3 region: CSVEGSLDYEQYF. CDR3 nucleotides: TGCAGCGTTGAGGGCTCCTTGGACTACGAGCAGTACTTC.

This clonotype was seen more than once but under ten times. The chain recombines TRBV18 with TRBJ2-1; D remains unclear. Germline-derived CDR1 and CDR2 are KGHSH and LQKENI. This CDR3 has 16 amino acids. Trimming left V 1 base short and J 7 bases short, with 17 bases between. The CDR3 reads CASSPLSPSNRNEQFF. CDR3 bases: TGTGCCAGCTCACCACTGTCCCCTAGTAATCGGAATGAGCAGTTCTTC.

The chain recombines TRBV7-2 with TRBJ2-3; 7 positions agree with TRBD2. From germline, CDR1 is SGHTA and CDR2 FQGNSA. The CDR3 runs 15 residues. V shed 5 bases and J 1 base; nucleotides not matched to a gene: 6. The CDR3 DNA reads TGTGCCAGCAGCCCCCCAAGCGGGGGCACAGATACGCAGTATTTT. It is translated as CASSPPSGGTDTQYF.

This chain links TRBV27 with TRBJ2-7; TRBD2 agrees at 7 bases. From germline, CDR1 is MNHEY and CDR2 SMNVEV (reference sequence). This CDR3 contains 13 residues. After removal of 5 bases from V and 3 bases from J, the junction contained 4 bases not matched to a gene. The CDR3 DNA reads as TGTGCCAGCAGTCTAGCGGCCCACTACGAGCAGTACTTC. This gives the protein CASSLAAHYEQYF.